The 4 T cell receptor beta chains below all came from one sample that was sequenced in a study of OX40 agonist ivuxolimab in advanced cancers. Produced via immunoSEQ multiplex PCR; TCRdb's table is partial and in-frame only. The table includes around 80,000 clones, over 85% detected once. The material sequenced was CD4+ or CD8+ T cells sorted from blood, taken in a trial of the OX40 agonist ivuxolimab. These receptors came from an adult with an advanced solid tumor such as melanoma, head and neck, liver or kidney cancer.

The CDR3 loop is CASSIEEGAGTQYF. The CDR3 region has the DNA TGTGCCAGTAGTATAGAGGAGGGGGCCGGGACCCAGTACTTC. The chain is built from TRBV19 and TRBJ2-5, with D perhaps matching TRBD1 (7 bases). Trimming pared 0 bases from V and 7 bases from J, leaving 12 bases between. CDR1 and CDR2 (germline): LNHDA, SQIVND (reference sequence). The CDR3 has 14 residues.

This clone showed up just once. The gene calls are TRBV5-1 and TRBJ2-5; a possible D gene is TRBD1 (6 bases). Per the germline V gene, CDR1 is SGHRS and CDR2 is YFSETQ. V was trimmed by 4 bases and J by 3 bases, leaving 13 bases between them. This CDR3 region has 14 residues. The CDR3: CASSHGQRKETQYF. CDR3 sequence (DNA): TGCGCCAGCAGCCACGGACAGAGGAAAGAGACCCAGTACTTC.

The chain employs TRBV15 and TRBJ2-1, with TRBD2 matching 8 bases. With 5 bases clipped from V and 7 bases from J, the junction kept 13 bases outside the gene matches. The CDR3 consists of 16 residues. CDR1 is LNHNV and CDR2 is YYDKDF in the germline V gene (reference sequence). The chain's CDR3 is CATSPHPGLVWNEQFF. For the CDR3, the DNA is TGTGCCACCAGCCCCCACCCGGGACTAGTTTGGAATGAGCAGTTCTTC.

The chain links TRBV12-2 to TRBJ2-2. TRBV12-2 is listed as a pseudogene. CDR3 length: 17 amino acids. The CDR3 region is CASRISDRRIPTGELFF. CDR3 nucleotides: TGTGCAAGTCGCATATCGGACCGCCGGATACCCACCGGGGAGCTGTTTTTT.